This TCR beta chain was captured in a study of CD8 T cells in ankylosing spondylitis. Whole-study results and caveats: In ankylosing spondylitis patients, matched synovial fluid reportedly showed significant enrichment of disease-linked clones. Before this, some motif variants had been reported in reactive arthritis synovial fluid and blood. A TCR beta motif made of 7 to 9 highly homologous variants seemed typical of ankylosing spondylitis blood.

Germline assignment: CDR1 SQVTM and CDR2 ANQGSEA. The CDR3 totals 13 residues. V gave up 2 bases and J gave up 7 bases; unmatched junction bases: 5. This clonotype was detected ten times or more. Antigen: not known. TCRdb processed the 5' RACE reads anew with MiXCR; each CDR3 protein has one entry. The table includes 210,000 or so distinct CDR3 sequences, approximately 7.6% detected once. This clonotype originated in a female donor with ankylosing spondylitis or in good health (not recorded which). The V call is TRBV29-1, the J call TRBJ2-7; 10 positions agree with TRBD2. Sequencing was performed on blood, either unsorted or a sorted T cell fraction (not recorded which). In DNA form, the CDR3 reads TGCAGCGTTGAACTAGCGGGAGTTGGAGAGCAGTACTTC. Translating gives CSVELAGVGEQYF.